These T cell receptor beta chains were read from a single sample in a study of cytomegalovirus exposure and HLA in healthy donors. Assay used: immunoSEQ multiplex PCR; TCRdb lists only in-frame clones, some missing. Among some 110,000 clones listed, around three quarters were seen once. Sequencing input: PBMCs. These TCRs come from a woman under 40 in good health and CMV-seronegative. Both conserved end residues are part of each CDR3. A D gene is named only where the DNA matches it firmly. Some rows mark clone size as missing; the rest say once, few, many or name a class of expanded clone.

clone_size j_call d_call v_call cdr3_aa cdr3_nt
NA TRBJ1-5 NA TRBV6-5 CASSYVENQPQHF TGTGCCAGCAGTTACGTGGAGAATCAGCCCCAGCATTTT
NA TRBJ2-7 TRBD2 TRBV29-1 CSVEGAERGNSYEQYF TGCAGCGTTGAAGGAGCTGAGCGGGGAAACTCCTACGAGCAGTACTTC
NA TRBJ1-3 NA TRBV6-6 CASSSQGSSGNTIYF TGTGCCAGCAGTTCTCAGGGAAGTTCTGGAAACACCATATATTTT
few TRBJ2-1 TRBD2 TRBV15 CATSRDPTSGYNEQFF TGTGCCACCAGCAGAGATCCCACTAGCGGATACAATGAGCAGTTCTTC
NA TRBJ2-3 NA TRBV7-2 CASSVNTDTQYF TGTGCCAGCAGCGTCAACACAGATACGCAGTATTTT
NA TRBJ1-2 NA TRBV7-2 CASSLSVNYGYTF TGTGCCAGCAGCTTATCCGTGAACTATGGCTACACCTTC
NA TRBJ2-7 TRBD2 TRBV28 CASGLQGAGEDEQYF TGTGCCAGCGGGCTCCAGGGAGCGGGAGAAGACGAGCAGTACTTC
once TRBJ2-1 NA TRBV18 CASSTVWEISNEQFF TGTGCCAGCTCAACCGTGTGGGAGATCTCCAATGAGCAGTTCTTC
NA TRBJ1-1 NA TRBV11-2 CASSLVKGVNTEAFF TGTGCCAGCAGCTTAGTGAAAGGGGTGAACACTGAAGCTTTCTTT
NA TRBJ1-4 TRBD1 TRBV30 CAWRRPGTARNEKLFF TGTGCCTGGAGACGCCCAGGGACAGCGCGAAATGAAAAACTGTTTTTT
NA TRBJ1-1 TRBD1 TRBV29-1 CSAGPGTGGRTEAFF TGCAGCGCTGGTCCCGGGACAGGGGGCCGGACTGAAGCTTTCTTT
NA TRBJ2-7 NA TRBV10-2 CASRDTTRYEQYF TGCGCCAGCAGGGACACAACCCGCTACGAGCAGTACTTC
NA TRBJ2-4 NA TRBV4-3 CASSPRSSGQGPLAKNIQYF TGCGCCAGCAGCCCGAGGTCATCGGGTCAGGGGCCACTAGCCAAAAACATTCAGTACTTC
NA TRBJ2-3 NA TRBV30 CAWGTGSGTDTQYF TGTGCCTGGGGAACAGGGTCCGGCACAGATACGCAGTATTTT
NA TRBJ1-5 TRBD1 TRBV27 CASSPRDRGDQPQHF TGTGCCAGCAGCCCCCGGGACAGGGGAGACCAGCCCCAGCATTTT
NA TRBJ2-1 NA TRBV19 CASSIVGSFSNEQFF TGTGCCAGTAGTATCGTCGGGAGTTTTAGCAATGAGCAGTTCTTC
NA TRBJ2-7 NA TRBV30 CAWSTGGEQYF TGTGCCTGGAGTACGGGTGGAGAGCAGTACTTC
few TRBJ1-1 NA TRBV9 CASSPNTEAFF TGTGCCAGCAGCCCTAACACTGAAGCTTTCTTT
NA TRBJ2-1 TRBD2 TRBV5-1 CASSFTLADNEQFF TGCGCCAGCAGCTTTACCCTAGCGGACAATGAGCAGTTCTTC
few TRBJ1-2 NA TRBV28 CASSLIELYGYTF TGTGCCAGCAGTTTAATAGAGCTCTATGGCTACACCTTC
NA TRBJ1-2 NA TRBV5-6 CASSPGSGYTF TGTGCCAGCAGCCCTGGTAGTGGCTACACCTTC
NA TRBJ1-1 NA TRBV18 CASSPRAEEAFF TGTGCCAGCTCACCACGGGCCGAAGAAGCTTTCTTT
NA TRBJ1-5 NA TRBV5-6 CASSLALGPQHF TGTGCCAGCAGCTTGGCGCTAGGACCCCAGCATTTT
NA TRBJ2-7 NA TRBV2 CASSEILGPYEQYF TGTGCCAGCAGTGAAATCCTAGGCCCCTACGAGCAGTACTTC
NA TRBJ1-1 NA TRBV18 CASSPTGIGLGDTEAFF TGTGCCAGCTCGCCTACAGGGATTGGACTTGGGGACACTGAAGCTTTCTTT
NA TRBJ1-4 TRBD1 TRBV15 CATSRDRGNEKLFF TGTGCCACCAGCAGGGACAGGGGAAATGAAAAACTGTTTTTT
NA TRBJ1-1 NA TRBV30 CAWSAGASEAFF TGTGCCTGGAGTGCAGGGGCTTCTGAAGCTTTCTTT
NA TRBJ2-7 NA TRBV2 CASQEASASSYEQYF TGTGCCAGCCAAGAGGCTAGCGCGAGCTCCTACGAGCAGTACTTC
NA TRBJ1-5 TRBD1 TRBV5-8 CASSQEVGGVDQPQHF TGTGCCAGCAGCCAGGAGGTAGGGGGCGTAGATCAGCCCCAGCATTTT
NA TRBJ2-5 TRBD2 TRBV7-7 CASSLGLAGVQETQYF TGTGCCAGCAGCTTAGGACTAGCGGGAGTACAAGAGACCCAGTACTTC
NA TRBJ1-1 NA TRBV19 CASSISGVTSEAFF TGTGCCAGTAGTATATCCGGGGTGACAAGTGAAGCTTTCTTT
NA TRBJ2-2 NA TRBV10-3 CAIRSSVFTGELFF TGTGCCATCAGATCTAGCGTCTTCACCGGGGAGCTGTTTTTT
NA TRBJ1-1 NA TRBV10-3 CAISEKGRTEAFF TGTGCCATCAGTGAAAAGGGGAGGACTGAAGCTTTCTTT
NA TRBJ2-1 NA TRBV6-5 CASSSTLSDEQFF TGTGCCAGCAGTTCAACCCTTAGCGATGAGCAGTTCTTC
NA TRBJ1-5 NA TRBV29-1 CSVGQGGQPQHF TGCAGCGTTGGGCAGGGAGGTCAGCCCCAGCATTTT
NA TRBJ1-5 TRBD1 TRBV4-1 CASSQREDRVKWPQHF TGCGCCAGCAGCCAGAGAGAGGACAGGGTTAAGTGGCCCCAGCATTTT
NA TRBJ2-5 NA TRBV7-9 CASSLASGNEETQYF TGTGCCAGCAGCTTAGCTTCAGGGAATGAAGAGACCCAGTACTTC
NA TRBJ2-2 NA TRBV4-1 CASSQDRNTGELFF TGCGCCAGCAGCCAAGACAGGAACACCGGGGAGCTGTTTTTT
NA TRBJ2-7 NA TRBV5-1 CASSLEQGTSYEQYF TGCGCCAGCAGCTTGGAACAGGGCACCTCCTACGAGCAGTACTTC
NA TRBJ2-3 TRBD2 TRBV2 CASSWTSGGRATDTQYF TGTGCCAGCAGTTGGACTAGCGGGGGGCGTGCTACAGATACGCAGTATTTT
NA TRBJ2-7 TRBD2 TRBV28 CASSLFRASGRHEQYF TGTGCCAGCAGTTTATTCCGGGCTAGCGGGAGGCACGAGCAGTACTTC
NA TRBJ1-2 TRBD1 TRBV18 CASSPRDRGWLGGYTF TGTGCCAGCTCACCACGGGACAGGGGCTGGTTAGGTGGCTACACCTTC
NA TRBJ2-1 TRBD1 TRBV28 CASSLRQGASDEQFF TGTGCCAGCAGTTTAAGACAGGGGGCGTCGGATGAGCAGTTCTTC
NA TRBJ2-2 NA TRBV6-5 CASSYSGPNTGELFF TGTGCCAGCAGTTACTCTGGGCCAAACACCGGGGAGCTGTTTTTT
NA TRBJ1-1 NA TRBV15 CATSNRVVNTEAFF TGTGCCACCAGCAACAGGGTTGTGAACACTGAAGCTTTCTTT
NA TRBJ1-5 NA TRBV6-5 CASSPMEGRDQPQHF TGTGCCAGCAGCCCCATGGAGGGGCGGGATCAGCCCCAGCATTTT
NA TRBJ1-2 NA TRBV2 CASSRTDNYGYTF TGTGCCAGCAGTCGGACAGACAACTATGGCTACACCTTC
NA TRBJ2-7 TRBD1 TRBV30 CACRDSGNEQYF TGTGCCTGCCGGGACAGTGGCAACGAGCAGTACTTC
NA TRBJ2-1 TRBD1 TRBV5-8 CASSLGQGNIDEQFF TGTGCCAGCAGCTTGGGACAGGGAAATATAGATGAGCAGTTCTTC
NA TRBJ1-4 NA TRBV7-3 CASSLTANEKLFF TGTGCCAGCAGCTTAACGGCAAATGAAAAACTGTTTTTT
NA TRBJ1-3 TRBD1 TRBV7-6 CASSLSGTGGFGNTIYF TGTGCCAGCAGCTTATCCGGGACAGGGGGTTTTGGAAACACCATATATTTT
NA TRBJ1-1 NA TRBV5-1 CASSLGLRSGITGTTEAFF TGCGCCAGCAGCTTAGGACTCCGATCTGGCATTACAGGGACCACTGAAGCTTTCTTT
NA TRBJ2-7 NA TRBV5-4 CASSLVSGEGDEQYF TGTGCCAGCAGCTTGGTTTCCGGGGAAGGCGACGAGCAGTACTTC
NA TRBJ2-5 TRBD1 TRBV5-6 CASSLGTEETQYF TGTGCCAGCAGCCTCGGGACAGAAGAGACCCAGTACTTC
NA TRBJ1-2 TRBD1 TRBV4-3 CASSQDQGAHYGYTF TGCGCCAGCAGCCAAGATCAGGGGGCCCACTATGGCTACACCTTC
NA TRBJ1-1 TRBD1 TRBV5-1 CASSLAQGAFEAFF TGCGCCAGCAGCTTGGCGCAGGGGGCGTTTGAAGCTTTCTTT
NA TRBJ2-2 NA TRBV2 CASENSNTGELFF TGTGCCAGCGAGAATTCGAACACCGGGGAGCTGTTTTTT
NA TRBJ2-1 TRBD2 TRBV2 CASSPSGSSYNEQFF TGTGCCAGCAGCCCTAGCGGAAGCTCCTACAATGAGCAGTTCTTC
NA TRBJ2-3 NA TRBV7-9 CATRWDSLRSTDTQYF TGTGCCACTAGATGGGACTCTCTCCGTAGCACAGATACGCAGTATTTT